This T cell receptor beta chain was sequenced during a study of blood T cell repertoires in COVID-19 (TCRdb year 2020). Context from the whole study: Samples covering the acute and convalescent phases of COVID-19 were provided by collaborators in the United States, Italy and Spain. The repertoires were made available in a free public database intended to serve as a resource for research on the immune response to SARS-CoV-2. The samples were drawn from two sources: the first 160 participants of the ongoing ImmuneRACE study, and 1,200 or so subjects contributed by 6 global collaborators. The dataset comprised deeply sampled blood TCRbeta repertoires from subjects exposed to, actively infected with, or recovered from COVID-19. Nearly every sample came with metadata listing a de-identified subject ID, COVID-19 status, age in years and sex. Where available, HLA class I and class II types were taken from metadata supplied by the sample provider and were not determined by assay-based typing. The material from the prospective study consisted of cDNA or gDNA derived from T cells, B-cell-depleted T cells, or PBMCs. Overall study outcomes, separate from this receptor: The amount of clinical and demographic metadata varied by source and participant and was provided uncurated.

The immunoSEQ Assay, a bias-controlled multiplex PCR, was used to amplify TCRbeta CDR3 regions from genomic DNA. Per the source publication's procedure: Nucleated cell counts per sample were estimated from amplification of reference gene primers within the assay. To quantify the absolute abundance of each unique TCRbeta CDR3 rearrangement, sequence reads were collapsed and filtered. For each sample, productive Simpson clonality was calculated by taking the square root of Simpson's diversity index across productive rearrangements. Here the immuneACCESS table is served through TCRdb, limited to in-frame sequences with V and J called. Missing clones are a known gap in these copies; in checked studies unresolved V genes cover under half, and the rest lacks a known reason. For V, J and clone size, that table is used; D and trimming come from the DNA. The sample table contains under 250,000 clones; only one count was recorded for about 82% of them. Roughly 5.2% of the sample belongs to the ten largest clones.

One collaborating source in Seattle enrolled patients while the patients were actively infected and followed the patients over time throughout the course of disease. Whole blood was collected in K2EDTA tubes by collaborating institutions according to the institutions' own protocols. For TCRbeta analysis, collaborators shipped samples in one of three forms: frozen whole blood, isolated PBMCs, or DNA extracted from either of those sample types. Based on the germline V gene, the CDR1 and CDR2 sequences are MNHEY and SVGAGI. The CDR3, cysteine through phenylalanine, is 15 amino acids long. Of all the DNA, just the CDR3 is kept, 45 bases in frame from base 1. V was cut back by 6 bases and J by 2 bases, leaving a gap of 14 bases between them. A remark on this clone: Its antigen specificity is not known. Base quality data are lacking; no much larger clone is found one base away.

Rearrangement joined TRBV6-5 to TRBJ1-5; a tentative D match to TRBD1 spans 5 bases. The sample comprised peripheral blood. The clonotype was recovered from a woman of 80 years or more with COVID-19, enrolled during active disease. The CDR3 has the sequence CASSITGTGNQPQHF. The DNA sequence follows: TGTGCCAGCAGCATAACCGGGACTGGCAATCAGCCCCAGCATTTT.